This T cell receptor beta chain is drawn from a study of blood T cell repertoires in COVID-19. The germline V gene encodes CDR1 MRHNA and CDR2 SNTAGT. The CDR3 spans 11 residues. Trimming removed 8 bases from V and 5 bases from J, with 10 bases in between. This clone was detected a few times. Repertoires were generated with immunoSEQ multiplex PCR, while TCRdb's copy carries only in-frame clones and drops some. The table has over 250,000 clones, approximately 80% seen once; the top ten hold 5%. V is TRBV6-4 and J is TRBJ2-7; the D gene is possibly TRBD1 (6 bases). Sequenced: PBMCs or T cells enriched from blood (not recorded which). The receptor comes from a man aged 40-49 years who had been exposed to COVID-19. The CDR3 DNA is TGTGCCAGCGAAGGGGGTCACGAGCAGTACTTC. It encodes CASEGGHEQYF.